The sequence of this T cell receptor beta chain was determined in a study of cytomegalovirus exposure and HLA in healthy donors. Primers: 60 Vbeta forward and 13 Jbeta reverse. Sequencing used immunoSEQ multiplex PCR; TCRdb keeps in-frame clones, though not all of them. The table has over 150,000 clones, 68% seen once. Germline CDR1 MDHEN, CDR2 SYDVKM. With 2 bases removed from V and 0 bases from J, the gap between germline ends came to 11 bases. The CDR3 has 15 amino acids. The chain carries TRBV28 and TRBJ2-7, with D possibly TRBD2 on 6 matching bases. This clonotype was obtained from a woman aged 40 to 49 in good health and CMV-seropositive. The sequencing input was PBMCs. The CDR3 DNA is TGTGCCAGCAGTTTAGAGGGACTGGGCTCCTACGAGCAGTACTTC. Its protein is CASSLEGLGSYEQYF.